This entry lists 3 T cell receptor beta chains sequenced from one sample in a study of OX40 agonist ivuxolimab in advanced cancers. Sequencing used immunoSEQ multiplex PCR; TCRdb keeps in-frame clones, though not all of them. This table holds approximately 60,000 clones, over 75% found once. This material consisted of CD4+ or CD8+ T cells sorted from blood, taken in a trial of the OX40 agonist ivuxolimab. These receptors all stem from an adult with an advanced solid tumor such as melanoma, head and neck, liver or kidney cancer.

CDR3 coding DNA: TGTGCCAGCAGCCCAAGACAGGGAGCTGGCTACACCTTC. Translation: CASSPRQGAGYTF. This chain joins TRBV5-4 and TRBJ1-2; 7 bases are shared with TRBD1. V trimming: 4 bases; J trimming: 7 bases; junction bases outside the gene matches: 7. Germline lookup yields CDR1 SGHNT and CDR2 YYREEE (reference sequence). The CDR3 extends over 13 amino acids.

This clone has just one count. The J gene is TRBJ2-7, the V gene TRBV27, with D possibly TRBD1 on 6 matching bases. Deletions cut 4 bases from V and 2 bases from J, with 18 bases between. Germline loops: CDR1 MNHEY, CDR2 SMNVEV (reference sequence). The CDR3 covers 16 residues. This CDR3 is CASSSSRGRGTYEQYF. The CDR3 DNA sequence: TGTGCCAGCAGTTCCTCCAGGGGAAGGGGAACCTACGAGCAGTACTTC.

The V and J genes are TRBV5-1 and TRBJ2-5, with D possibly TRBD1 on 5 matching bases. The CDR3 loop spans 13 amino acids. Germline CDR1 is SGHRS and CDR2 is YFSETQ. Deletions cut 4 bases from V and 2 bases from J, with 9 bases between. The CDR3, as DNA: TGCGCCAGCAGCGGACAAGGACAAGAGACCCAGTACTTC. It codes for CASSGQGQETQYF. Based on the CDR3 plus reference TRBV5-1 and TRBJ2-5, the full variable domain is KAGVTQTPRYLIKTRGQQVTLSCSPISGHRSVSWYQQTPGQGLQFLFEYFSETQRNKGNFPGRFSGRQFSNSRSEMNVSTLELGDSALYLCASSGQGQETQYFGPGTRLLVL.